Below, one T cell receptor beta chain is given with its context. The V end lost 0 bases, the J end lost 11 bases, and 17 bases lay between the germline ends. Germline V gene lookup returns CDR1 MNHEY and CDR2 SMNVEV (reference sequence). This CDR3 comprises 15 residues. Preparation of the TCRbeta library used unique molecular identifiers. TCRdb independently ran MiXCR on the PCR reads; one entry per CDR3 protein. The repertoire includes around 480,000 distinct CDR3 sequences, 30% to 35% of them detected once, and around 2.5% sits in the top ten. The data stem from a study of T-cell reconstitution after alpha-beta-depleted transplantation in children.

The sequencing here drew on PBMCs from the stem cell graft donor, taken from the stem cell graft. V usage is TRBV27 and J usage is TRBJ1-5; tentatively, D is TRBD1 (6 bases). The clonotype was recovered from a human donor who donated a stem cell graft to a child with aplastic anemia. The CDR3 region is CASSLSGGLRESQHF. The DNA for the CDR3 is TGTGCCAGCAGTTTATCGGGGGGGCTGCGGGAATCCCAGCATTTT.